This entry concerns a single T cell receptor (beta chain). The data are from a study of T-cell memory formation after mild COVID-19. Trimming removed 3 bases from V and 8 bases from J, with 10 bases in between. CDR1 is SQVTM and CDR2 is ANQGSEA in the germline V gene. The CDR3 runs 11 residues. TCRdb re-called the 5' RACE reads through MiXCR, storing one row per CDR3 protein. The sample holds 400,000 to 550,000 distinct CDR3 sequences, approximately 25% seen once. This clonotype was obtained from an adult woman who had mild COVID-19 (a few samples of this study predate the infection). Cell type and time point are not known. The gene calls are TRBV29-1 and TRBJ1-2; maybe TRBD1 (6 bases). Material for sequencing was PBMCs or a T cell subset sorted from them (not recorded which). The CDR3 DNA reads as TGCAGCGTTGATTCGGACAGCGGCTACACCTTC. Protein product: CSVDSDSGYTF.